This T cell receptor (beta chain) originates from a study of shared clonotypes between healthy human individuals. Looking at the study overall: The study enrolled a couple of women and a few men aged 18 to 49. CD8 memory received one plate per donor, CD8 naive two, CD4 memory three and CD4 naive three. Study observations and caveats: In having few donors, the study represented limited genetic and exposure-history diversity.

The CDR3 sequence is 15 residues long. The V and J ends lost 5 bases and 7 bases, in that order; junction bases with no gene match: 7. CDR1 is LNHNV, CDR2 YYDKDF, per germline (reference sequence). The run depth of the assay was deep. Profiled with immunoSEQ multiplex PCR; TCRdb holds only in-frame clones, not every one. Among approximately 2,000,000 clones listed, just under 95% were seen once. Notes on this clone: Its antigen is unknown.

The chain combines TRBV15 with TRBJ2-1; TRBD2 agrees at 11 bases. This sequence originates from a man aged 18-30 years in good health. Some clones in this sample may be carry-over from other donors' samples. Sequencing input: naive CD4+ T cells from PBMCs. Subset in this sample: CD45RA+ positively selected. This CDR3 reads CATSGLAGGENEQFF. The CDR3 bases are TGTGCCACCAGCGGTCTAGCGGGAGGTGAAAATGAGCAGTTCTTC.